This TCR beta chain was recovered during a study of T-cell reconstitution after alpha-beta-depleted transplantation in children. Study results and caveats: By about two months after transplant, alpha-beta T cells reportedly arose from several hundred graft clones that had expanded. For some patients, TCRbeta diversity was high at day 60 because of recipient T cells and thymic progenitors that survived. It was newly produced T cells that mostly accounted for T-cell counts and diversity one year after transplant.

Trimming cost V 5 bases and J 0 bases, with 10 bases left between them. The CDR3 consists of 14 residues. In its sample, this clonotype was seen a few times. The target antigen is unknown. Unique molecular identifiers tagged the TCRbeta library. TCRdb processed the PCR reads anew with MiXCR; each CDR3 protein has one entry. The table has about 610,000 distinct CDR3 sequences, around 27% seen once. The clonotype originates from a boy younger than two with Wiskott-Aldrich syndrome, due to receive a stem cell transplant. Sequenced material: PBMCs, taken before TCRalphabeta/CD19-depleted stem cell transplant. This chain links TRBV12-3 or TRBV12-4 with TRBJ2-5; D perhaps matches TRBD2 (6 bases). The CDR3 bases are TGTGCCAGCAGTCATAGCGGTCACCAAGAGACCCAGTACTTC. This gives the protein CASSHSGHQETQYF.